The 11 T cell receptor beta chains reported below all come from one sample, sequenced in a study of T cells in Graves' hyperthyroidism and ophthalmopathy. RNA transcripts gave rise to amplified TCR beta CDR3 regions. Using the HTBI primer set, a first-round RT-PCR was run on the TCR CDR3. From the multiplex PCR reads, TCRdb called clonotypes with MiXCR, one entry per CDR3 protein. This table holds 250,000 to 300,000 distinct CDR3 sequences, roughly 20% found once. The specimen sequenced was blood. These receptors were taken from a man aged 50 or older with Graves' ophthalmopathy.

There are many counts of this clonotype. The chain links TRBV5-5 to TRBJ2-5; tentative D call: TRBD2 (6 bases). V gave up 4 bases and J gave up 5 bases, with 12 bases separating them. The CDR3 contains 13 residues. The V gene's germline CDR1 is SGHKS and CDR2 YYEKEE (reference sequence). The CDR3 region has the DNA TGTGCCAGCAGCCGCCCGGGAGACGAGACCCAGTACTTC. Its translation: CASSRPGDETQYF.

This clonotype was detected many times. The chain has TRBV2 and TRBJ2-1; 11 bases line up with TRBD2. In germline, CDR1 is SNHLY, CDR2 FYNNEI. V was clipped by 6 bases and J by 4 bases; unmatched bases: 5. The CDR3 sequence is 15 residues long. CDR3 sequence: CASSESSGGYNEQFF. The CDR3, as DNA: TGTGCCAGCAGCGAGTCTAGCGGGGGGTACAATGAGCAGTTCTTC.

The chain recombines TRBV6-2 or TRBV6-3 with TRBJ1-1, with 7 positions matching TRBD1. The CDR3 has 13 residues. V trimming: 5 bases; J trimming: 5 bases; junction bases outside the gene matches: 5. Germline V gene lookup returns CDR1 MNHEY and CDR2 SVGEGT. Here the CDR3 DNA reads TGTGCCAGCAGTAAAAGGGGGCGAACTGAAGCTTTCTTT. This encodes CASSKRGRTEAFF.

This clonotype was counted ten times or more. The chain joins TRBV2 to TRBJ2-1; perhaps TRBD1 as D (5 bases). V was shortened by 1 base and J by 6 bases, with 13 bases between the two germline ends. The CDR3 runs to 15 residues. Germline assignment: CDR1 SNHLY and CDR2 FYNNEI. The CDR3 coding sequence is TGTGCCAGCAGTGAAGTGGCAGGAAGGGGCAATGAGCAGTTCTTC. It codes for CASSEVAGRGNEQFF.

This clonotype was picked up a small number of times. The genes are TRBV4-1 and TRBJ2-7; 7 bases agree with TRBD2. CDR1 is MGHRA, CDR2 YSYEKL, per germline. V lost 0 bases and J lost 9; bases outside the gene matches: 14. The CDR3 extends over 16 amino acids. CDR3: CASSQDKSGEGTPQYF. The CDR3 bases are TGCGCCAGCAGCCAAGATAAGTCGGGGGAGGGGACTCCGCAGTACTTC.

The table lists this clonotype with a few counts. Given a much more abundant clone one base away, this may be a read error. The CDR3 is CASSQNTDAQYF. The CDR3 DNA is TGTGCCAGCAGCCAGAACACAGATGCGCAGTATTTT. The chain couples TRBV11-2 to TRBJ2-3; D is ambiguous. Germline CDR1 and CDR2: SGHAT and FQNNGV. The CDR3 runs to 12 residues.

This clonotype was seen a few times. This chain joins TRBV28 and TRBJ1-1, with D unresolved. The CDR3 covers 10 residues. The V end was cut by 5 bases, the J end by 6 bases, with 4 bases between. CDR1 and CDR2 from the germline V gene are MDHEN and SYDVKM. The CDR3 loop is CASSHSEAFF. The CDR3 coding sequence is TGTGCCAGCAGTCACTCTGAAGCTTTCTTT.

This clonotype was seen only a few times. This sequence joins TRBV15 and TRBJ2-5; no clear D. The V end was cut by 0 bases, the J end by 0 bases, with 11 bases between. CDR1 and CDR2 (germline): LNHNV, YYDKDF (reference sequence). The CDR3 totals 16 residues. The CDR3 protein is CATSRDPTGNQETQYF. The CDR3 DNA is TGTGCCACCAGCAGAGATCCCACCGGTAACCAAGAGACCCAGTACTTC.

This rearrangement joins TRBV2 to TRBJ1-5; D may be TRBD1 (5 bases). CDR1 and CDR2 from the germline V gene are SNHLY and FYNNEI. The V end was cut by 2 bases, the J end by 1 base, with 12 bases between. The CDR3 is made up of 16 amino acids. The CDR3 sequence is CASSETLGVSNQPQHF. For the CDR3, the DNA is TGTGCCAGCAGTGAAACCCTGGGGGTAAGCAATCAGCCCCAGCATTTT.

The chain uses TRBV9 and TRBJ1-5; the D gene is possibly TRBD1 (5 bases). The germline V gene has CDR1 SGDLS and CDR2 YYNGEE. Deletions cut 3 bases from V and 7 bases from J, with 14 bases between. The CDR3 contains 14 residues. CDR3 DNA: TGTGCCAGCAGCGCTGGTAGGGGAAGCCAGCCCCAGCATTTT. Protein product: CASSAGRGSQPQHF.

This clonotype was picked up many times. The chain links TRBV2 to TRBJ2-1; 9 bases map to TRBD1. The CDR3 is 18 amino acids. The V gene's germline CDR1 is SNHLY and CDR2 FYNNEI. The ends lost 10 bases at V and 3 bases at J; junction bases unmatched: 19. In nucleotides, the CDR3 is TGTGCCAACTCCATCGAATTAACCGGGACAGGGAACTACAATGAGCAGTTCTTC. This gives the protein CANSIELTGTGNYNEQFF.